This is a list of T cell receptor beta chains from one sample in a study of response to subunit inactivated influenza vaccine. TCRdb re-called the RT-PCR reads through MiXCR, storing one row per CDR3 protein. This table has about 180,000 distinct CDR3 sequences, roughly 8.7% appearing once. Sample: non-naive T cells sorted from PBMCs, taken on the day of vaccination. All receptors come from a man aged 45-60 years who received an inactivated influenza vaccine. Both conserved end residues are part of each CDR3. The D gene is left open where the match is weak. Clone size is shown for a subset of rows, as once, few, many or a class of expanded clone.

>many|TRBJ2-3|.|TRBV5-6
CASSLYGQTTDTQYF
TGTGCCAGCAGCTTGTACGGACAGACCACAGATACGCAGTATTTT
>many|TRBJ2-3|.|TRBV27
CASRPFWGGKSSTDTQYF
TGTGCCAGCAGGCCCTTTTGGGGGGGCAAGTCTAGCACAGATACGCAGTATTTT
>few|TRBJ1-5|.|TRBV20-1
CSALQGGNQPQHF
TGCAGTGCTCTTCAGGGTGGGAATCAGCCCCAGCATTTT
>many|TRBJ2-4|.|TRBV11-2
CASSLDLGAALAKNIQYF
TGTGCCAGCAGCTTAGATCTCGGCGCTGCCCTTGCCAAAAACATTCAGTACTTC
>few|TRBJ2-3|TRBD1|TRBV10-3
CAISLPGTGVGDTQYF
TGTGCCATCAGTCTCCCCGGGACAGGGGTGGGAGATACGCAGTATTTT
>few|TRBJ2-3|.|TRBV6-1
CASSVFMRESDTQYF
TGTGCCAGCAGTGTTTTCATGAGGGAGTCAGATACGCAGTATTTT
>many|TRBJ2-6|.|TRBV18
CASSPKAGTLDGANVLTF
TGTGCCAGCTCACCAAAGGCAGGAACCCTCGACGGGGCCAACGTCCTGACTTTC
>.|TRBJ2-2|TRBD2|TRBV18
CASSGTSGSTGELFF
TGTGCCAGCTCGGGGACTAGCGGGAGCACCGGGGAGCTGTTTTTT
>few|TRBJ2-6|.|TRBV6-5
CASSYSSDPGANVLTF
TGTGCCAGCAGTTACTCGAGCGATCCTGGGGCCAACGTCCTGACTTTC
>.|TRBJ2-4|TRBD1|TRBV5-4
CASSLRTGENIQYF
TGTGCCAGCAGCCTGAGGACAGGGGAAAACATTCAGTACTTC
>.|TRBJ2-1|.|TRBV20-1
CSARSFGGPLNEQFF
TGCAGTGCCAGGTCGTTCGGAGGGCCCTTGAATGAGCAGTTCTTC
>many|TRBJ2-1|TRBD1|TRBV10-3
CAIGVGRGTDEQFF
TGTGCCATTGGGGTGGGCAGGGGGACCGATGAGCAGTTCTTC
>.|TRBJ2-1|TRBD2|TRBV28
CASSALAGEDMNEQFF
TGTGCCAGCAGTGCCCTAGCGGGAGAAGATATGAATGAGCAGTTCTTC
>few|TRBJ2-4|.|TRBV15
CATSRETEQNIQYF
TGTGCCACCAGCAGAGAGACAGAGCAAAACATTCAGTACTTC
>few|TRBJ2-7|TRBD2|TRBV2
CASTLVGGNEQYF
TGTGCCAGCACCTTGGTCGGGGGGAACGAGCAGTACTTC
>many|TRBJ2-1|.|TRBV24-1
CATSDPSGSYNEQFF
TGTGCCACCAGTGATCCCAGCGGCTCCTACAATGAGCAGTTCTTC